This T cell receptor beta chain was profiled in a study of T cells in Graves' hyperthyroidism and ophthalmopathy. The V gene's germline CDR1 is SGHDT and CDR2 YYEEEE. The V end was cut by 6 bases, the J end by 0 bases, with 13 bases between. This CDR3 region has 14 residues. This clonotype showed up just once. A clone one base away is much larger, so this may be a read error. RNA transcripts yielded amplified TCR beta CDR3 regions. TCR CDR3 regions were first amplified by RT-PCR with HTBI primers. TCRdb fed the multiplex PCR reads into MiXCR, producing one record per CDR3 protein. The sample lists 380,000 or so distinct CDR3 sequences; approximately 15% were seen once. Every diagnosis used clinical symptoms, serum thyroxine and TRAb, thyroid ultrasound and orbital computed tomography.

The chain recombines TRBV5-6 with TRBJ2-7, with a possible D match to TRBD2 (7 bases). The clonotype comes from a man between 25 and 39 years old with Graves' hyperthyroidism that later progressed to Graves' ophthalmopathy. Sequenced: blood. DNA for the CDR3: TGTGCCAGCAACTCGCGGGGGCGCTCCTACGAGCAGTACTTC. Amino acids: CASNSRGRSYEQYF. The variable domain in full, with the rest retrieved from reference TRBV5-6 and TRBJ2-7, is DAGVTQSPTHLIKTRGQQVTLRCSPKSGHDTVSWYQQALGQGPQFIFQYYEEEERQRGNFPDRFSGHQFPNYSSELNVNALLLGDSALYLCASNSRGRSYEQYFGPGTRLTVT.